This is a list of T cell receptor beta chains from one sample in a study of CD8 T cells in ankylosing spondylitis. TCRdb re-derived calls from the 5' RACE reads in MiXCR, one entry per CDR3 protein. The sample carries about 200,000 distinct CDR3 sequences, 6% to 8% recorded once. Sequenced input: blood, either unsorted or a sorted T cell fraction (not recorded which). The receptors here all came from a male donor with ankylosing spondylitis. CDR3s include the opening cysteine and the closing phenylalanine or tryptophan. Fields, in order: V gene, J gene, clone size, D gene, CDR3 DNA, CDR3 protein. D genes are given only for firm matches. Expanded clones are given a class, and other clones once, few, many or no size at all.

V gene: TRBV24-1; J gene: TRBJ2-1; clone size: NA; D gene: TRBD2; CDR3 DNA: TGTGCCACCAGTGACCCTGCGGGAGCTAGCGGGAGGGGCAATGAGCAGTTCTTC; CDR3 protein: CATSDPAGASGRGNEQFF
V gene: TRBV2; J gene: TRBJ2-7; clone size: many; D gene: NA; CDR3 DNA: TGTGCCAGAAGGCAGCCAAACCAGCGGTTCGAGCAGTACTTC; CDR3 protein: CARRQPNQRFEQYF
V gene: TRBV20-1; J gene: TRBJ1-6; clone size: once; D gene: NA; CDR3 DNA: TGCAGTGCTAGAAGGGTCCGCCCGTCTAATTCACCCCTCCACTTT; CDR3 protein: CSARRVRPSNSPLHF
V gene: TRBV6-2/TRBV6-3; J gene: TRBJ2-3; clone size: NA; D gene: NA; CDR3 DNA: TGTGCCAGCAGCGACCTAGGGTATTTAGCAGATACGCAGTATTTT; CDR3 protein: CASSDLGYLADTQYF
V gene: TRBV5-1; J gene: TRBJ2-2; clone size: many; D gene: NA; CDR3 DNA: TGCGCCAGCAGCTCCCTCGGTAGCGAGAACACCGGGGAGCTGTTTTTT; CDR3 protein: CASSSLGSENTGELFF
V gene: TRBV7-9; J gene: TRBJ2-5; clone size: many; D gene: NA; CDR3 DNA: TGTGCCAGCAGCCGACCGTTGGGGGGAGTAGAGACCCAGTACTTC; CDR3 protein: CASSRPLGGVETQYF
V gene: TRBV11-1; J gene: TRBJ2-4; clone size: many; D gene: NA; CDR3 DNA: TGTGCCAGCAGCTTAGATTGGTCGGCGGCCAAACCCAAAAACATTCAGTACTTC; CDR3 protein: CASSLDWSAAKPKNIQYF
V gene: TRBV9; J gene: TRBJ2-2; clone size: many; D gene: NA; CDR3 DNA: TGTGCCAGCAGCGCAGGTCCTGGTCCACGGGGGACCGGGGAGCTGTTTTTT; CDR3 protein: CASSAGPGPRGTGELFF
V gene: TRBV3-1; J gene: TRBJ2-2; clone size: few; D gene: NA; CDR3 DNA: TGTGCCAGCAGCCACGGGCCCCTTAGTCTATCCGGGGAGCTGTTTTTT; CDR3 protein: CASSHGPLSLSGELFF
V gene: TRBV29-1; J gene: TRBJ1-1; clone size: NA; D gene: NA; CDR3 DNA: TGCAGCGTTGTTATTAGGGTCCACGGGACTGAAGCTTTCTTT; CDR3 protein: CSVVIRVHGTEAFF
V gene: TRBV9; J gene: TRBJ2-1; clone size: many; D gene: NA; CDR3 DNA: TGTGCCAGCAGCGTAGGACGTAGCTCCTACAATGAGCAGTTCTTC; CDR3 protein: CASSVGRSSYNEQFF
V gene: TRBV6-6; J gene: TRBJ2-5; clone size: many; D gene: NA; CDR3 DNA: TGTGCCAGCAGTGACCAACAAGAGACCCAGTACTTC; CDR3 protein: CASSDQQETQYF
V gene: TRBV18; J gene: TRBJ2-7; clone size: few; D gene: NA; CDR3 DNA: TGTGCCAGCTCATCCGAGGCGTACTCCTACGAGCAGTACTTC; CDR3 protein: CASSSEAYSYEQYF
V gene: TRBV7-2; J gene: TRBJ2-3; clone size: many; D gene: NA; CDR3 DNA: TGTGCCAGCAGCTTGGAGGGGACCACCCTAGGGTCGCAGTATTTT; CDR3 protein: CASSLEGTTLGSQYF
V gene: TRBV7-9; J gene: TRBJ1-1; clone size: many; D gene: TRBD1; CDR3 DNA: TGTGCCAGCAGCTCCCCCGGGGACAGGGCCATGAACACTGAAGCTTTCTTT; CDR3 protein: CASSSPGDRAMNTEAFF
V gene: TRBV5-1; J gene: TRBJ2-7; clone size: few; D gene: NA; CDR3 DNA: TGCGCCAGCAGCTTGGATCCCAAAGTCCACGAGCAGTACTTC; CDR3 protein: CASSLDPKVHEQYF
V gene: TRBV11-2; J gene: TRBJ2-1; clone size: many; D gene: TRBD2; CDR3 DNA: TGTGCCAGCAGCTTAGAGGCTAGCGGGATGAGCAATGAGCAGTTCTTC; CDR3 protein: CASSLEASGMSNEQFF
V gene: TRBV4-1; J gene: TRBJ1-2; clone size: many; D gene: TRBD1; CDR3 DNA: TGCGCCAGCAGCCAGCCCGACAGGGGTCTCGATGGCTACACCTTC; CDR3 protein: CASSQPDRGLDGYTF
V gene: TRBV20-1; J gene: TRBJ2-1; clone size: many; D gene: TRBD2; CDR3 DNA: TGCAGTGCTAGGGATCATCGGGGGGTTACCTACAATGAGCAGTTCTTC; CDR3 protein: CSARDHRGVTYNEQFF
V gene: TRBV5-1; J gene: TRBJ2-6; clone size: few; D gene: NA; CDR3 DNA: TGCGCCAGCAGCTTGGAAGGTACTGGGGCCAACGTCCTGACTTTC; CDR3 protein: CASSLEGTGANVLTF
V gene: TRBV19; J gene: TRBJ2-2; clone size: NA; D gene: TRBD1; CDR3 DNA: TGTGCCAGTAGTATCGGACAGGGCCACGGGGAGCTGTTTTTT; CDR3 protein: CASSIGQGHGELFF
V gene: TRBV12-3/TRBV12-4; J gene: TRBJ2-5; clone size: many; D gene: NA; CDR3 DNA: TGTGCCAGCAGGGGACCCCCGGGGACCCAGTACTTC; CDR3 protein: CASRGPPGTQYF
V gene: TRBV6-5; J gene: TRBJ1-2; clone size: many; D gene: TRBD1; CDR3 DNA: TGTGCCAGCAGTTACCACGACAGGGGTTATGGCTACACCTTC; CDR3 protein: CASSYHDRGYGYTF
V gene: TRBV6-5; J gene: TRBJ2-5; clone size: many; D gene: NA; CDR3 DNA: TGTGCCAGCAGTTACGGGGGTTTAGGGGAGACCCAGTACTTC; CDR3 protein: CASSYGGLGETQYF
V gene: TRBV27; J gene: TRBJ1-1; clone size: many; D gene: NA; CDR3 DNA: TGTGCCAGCAGTTTATCTTCCGGCCCTGAAGCTTTCTTT; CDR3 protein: CASSLSSGPEAFF
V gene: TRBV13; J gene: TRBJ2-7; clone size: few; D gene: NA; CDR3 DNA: TGTGCCAGCAGCTTAGAAGGGAGATCACCCTCCTACGAGCAGTACTTC; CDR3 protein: CASSLEGRSPSYEQYF
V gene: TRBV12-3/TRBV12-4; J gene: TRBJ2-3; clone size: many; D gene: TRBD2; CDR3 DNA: TGTGCCAGCAGCTTAGCGGGGGGTCTATATACGCAGTATTTT; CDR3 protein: CASSLAGGLYTQYF
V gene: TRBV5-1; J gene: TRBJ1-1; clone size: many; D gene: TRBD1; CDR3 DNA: TGCGCCAGCAGCTCCGTAGGACAGGGTCGGGGGAACACTGAAGCTTTCTTT; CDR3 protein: CASSSVGQGRGNTEAFF
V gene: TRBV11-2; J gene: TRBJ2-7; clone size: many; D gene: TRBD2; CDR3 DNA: TGTGCCAGCAGCTTCGAGCGGGGGAAATACGAGCAGTACTTC; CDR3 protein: CASSFERGKYEQYF
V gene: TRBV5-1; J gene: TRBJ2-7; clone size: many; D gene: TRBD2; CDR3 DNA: TGCGCCAGCAGCATCGATTTAGCGGGGTCCTCCTACGAGCAGTACTTC; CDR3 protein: CASSIDLAGSSYEQYF